The 13 T cell receptor beta chains below were found in one sample sequenced in a study of shared clonotypes between healthy human individuals. Sequencing was performed with immunoSEQ multiplex PCR; in TCRdb, only in-frame clones are kept and a portion is missing. The sample carries roughly 300,000 clones, around 67% recorded once. Specimen: memory CD4+ T cells sorted from blood. The subset denotes: CD45RA-negative fraction. All receptors come from a man aged 30-40 years in good health.

The table lists this clone with a count of one. The chain joins TRBV19 to TRBJ2-7; 12 bases line up with TRBD2. Germline V lookup: CDR1 LNHDA, CDR2 SQIVND (reference sequence). Trimming at V came to 9 bases and at J to 3 bases, leaving 15 bases not matched to a gene. This CDR3 comprises 17 residues. As DNA, the CDR3 is TGTGCCAGCTTGACTAGCGGGAGCGAGACCAGTTACTACGAGCAGTACTTC. Residues: CASLTSGSETSYYEQYF.

The chain recombines TRBV5-4 with TRBJ2-7; 10 nucleotides align to TRBD2. The CDR3 spans 14 residues. The trim removed 3 bases at V and 4 bases at J, leaving 4 bases unmatched. CDR1 is SGHNT, CDR2 YYREEE, per germline (reference sequence). CDR3 loop: CASSSRTSGYEQYF. DNA for the CDR3: TGTGCCAGCAGCTCTAGGACTAGCGGTTACGAGCAGTACTTC. The whole variable domain, remainder taken from reference TRBV5-4 and TRBJ2-7, is ETGVTQSPTHLIKTRGQQVTLRCSSQSGHNTVSWYQQALGQGPQFIFQYYREEENGRGNFPPRFSGLQFPNYSSELNVNALELDDSALYLCASSSRTSGYEQYFGPGTRLTVT.

The V and J genes are TRBV18 and TRBJ1-2; D is perhaps TRBD1 (6 bases). The CDR3 loop spans 16 amino acids. CDR1 is KGHSH, CDR2 LQKENI, per germline. The V end lost 6 bases, the J end lost 8 bases, and 25 bases lay between the germline ends. CDR3 DNA sequence: TGTGCCAGCTCCCTGAAACCCGGGACAATACTTAGCGGCTACACCTTC. This gives the protein CASSLKPGTILSGYTF.

This rearrangement joins TRBV7-2 to TRBJ2-7; tentatively, D is TRBD1 or TRBD2 (6 bases each). CDR1 is SGHTA and CDR2 is FQGNSA in the germline V gene. The CDR3 runs 17 residues. V shed 4 bases and J shed 2 bases, with 21 bases lying between them. CDR3 in amino acids: CASSWRGVGDRTYEQYF. In nucleotides, the CDR3 is TGTGCCAGCAGCTGGAGGGGGGTCGGCGATCGAACCTACGAGCAGTACTTC.

This clone was counted a single time. This chain links TRBV7-2 with TRBJ2-3, with 8 bases that match TRBD2. The CDR3 has 16 amino acids. CDR1 is SGHTA and CDR2 is FQGNSA in the germline V gene. After removal of 5 bases from V and 3 bases from J, the junction contained 10 bases not matched to a gene. The CDR3 spells CASSLTSARGTDTQYF. CDR3 in DNA: TGTGCCAGCAGCCTGACTAGCGCGAGGGGAACAGATACGCAGTATTTT.

The chain joins TRBV5-1 to TRBJ2-5, with D possibly matching TRBD2 (7 bases). The germline V gene encodes CDR1 SGHRS and CDR2 YFSETQ. V lost 2 bases and J 2 bases, leaving 16 bases between the germline ends. The CDR3 length is 16 residues. The CDR3 spells CASSFVGGGLQETQYF. The CDR3 coding sequence is TGCGCCAGCAGCTTCGTGGGAGGGGGATTACAAGAGACCCAGTACTTC.

Here the CDR3 reads CASSLGSGGSETQYF. The CDR3 DNA reads TGCGCCAGCAGCTTGGGGTCAGGGGGCTCAGAGACCCAGTACTTC. The chain is built from TRBV5-1 and TRBJ2-5; TRBD1 agrees at 8 bases. Germline lookup yields CDR1 SGHRS and CDR2 YFSETQ. The CDR3 has 15 amino acids. Unmatched junction bases numbered 5, after V lost 0 bases and J lost 4 bases.

This clone was recorded many times. The chain carries TRBV5-6 and TRBJ1-6; TRBD1 aligns across 9 bases. Trimming removed 2 bases from V and 7 bases from J; junction bases left unmatched: 1. This CDR3 has 14 residues. The germline V gene has CDR1 SGHDT and CDR2 YYEEEE. This chain's CDR3 is CASSFGTGNSPLHF. The CDR3 bases are TGTGCCAGCAGCTTTGGGACAGGGAATTCACCCCTCCACTTT.

This rearrangement joins TRBV7-9 to TRBJ2-5, with 16 bases fitting TRBD2. The CDR3 has 19 residues. Germline values: CDR1 SEHNR, CDR2 FQNEAQ (reference sequence). Trimming at V came to 5 bases and at J to 2 bases, leaving 11 bases not matched to a gene. In DNA, the CDR3 is TGTGCCAGCAGCCCGGGACTAGCGGGAGGGGCTTGGGGACAAGAGACCCAGTACTTC. Protein product: CASSPGLAGGAWGQETQYF.

V and J are TRBV19 and TRBJ2-2; the D gene is possibly TRBD1 (6 bases). Looked up from germline, CDR1 is LNHDA and CDR2 is SQIVND (reference sequence). The ends were cut back, 3 bases at V and 3 bases at J, with 23 bases in the middle. This CDR3 spans 19 amino acids. CDR3 DNA: TGTGCCAGTAGTATCCGCCAGCGATGGGTGGGGGCCGACACCGGGGAGCTGTTTTTT. Its translation: CASSIRQRWVGADTGELFF.

This rearrangement joins TRBV7-3 to TRBJ2-2, with D possibly matching TRBD2 (5 bases). The CDR3 runs to 12 residues. V was clipped by 5 bases and J by 8 bases, with 9 bases between them. Germline V CDR1 and CDR2: SGHTA, FQGTGA. CDR3 in amino acids: CASSPAVGELFF. The CDR3 DNA follows: TGTGCCAGCAGCCCAGCGGTAGGGGAGCTGTTTTTT.

This chain uses TRBV6-1 with TRBJ2-7; TRBD1 matches 7 bases. V was clipped by 6 bases and J by 5 bases; unmatched bases: 10. The CDR3 covers 14 residues. CDR1 and CDR2 from the germline V gene are MNHNS and SASEGT. DNA of the CDR3: TGTGCCAGCAGGAAGGGACAGAGAGAGGACGAGCAGTACTTC. Translation gives CASRKGQREDEQYF.

This clone has a count of ten or more. The rearrangement joins TRBV5-5 to TRBJ1-5; D may be TRBD1 (5 bases). Germline CDR1 and CDR2: SGHKS and YYEKEE (reference sequence). CDR3 length: 15 amino acids. Trimming stripped 5 bases from V and 2 bases from J, with 14 bases between. DNA for the CDR3: TGTGCCAGCAGTCGTTACGGGACGGGCAATCAGCCCCAGCATTTT. This sequence encodes CASSRYGTGNQPQHF.